The 3 T cell receptor beta chains below were found in one sample sequenced in a study of cytomegalovirus exposure and HLA in healthy donors. The PCR made use of 60 Vbeta and 13 Jbeta primers. Produced via immunoSEQ multiplex PCR; TCRdb's table is partial and in-frame only. The sample holds under 120,000 clones; 74% are singletons and the top ten take more than 2%. The specimen was PBMCs. All receptors derive from a man aged 45 to 65 in good health and CMV-seropositive.

This clone was seen just once. This sequence joins TRBV11-2 and TRBJ2-5; D might be TRBD2 (6 bases). The CDR3 runs to 14 residues. The germline V gene encodes CDR1 SGHAT and CDR2 FQNNGV. V dropped 4 bases and J dropped 5 bases, with 14 bases sitting between them. The CDR3, as DNA: TGTGCCAGCAGCTCCCCCCGCGGGACGGAGACCCAGTACTTC. Encoded protein: CASSSPRGTETQYF.

The chain carries TRBV9 and TRBJ1-1; D is undetermined. The germline V gene has CDR1 SGDLS and CDR2 YYNGEE. The CDR3 sequence is 13 residues long. Trimming shortened V by 0 bases and J by 8 bases, and 11 bases separated the two germline ends. CDR3 region: CASSVGVSGEAFF. CDR3 sequence (DNA): TGTGCCAGCAGCGTAGGCGTATCGGGGGAAGCTTTCTTT.

The rearrangement joins TRBV5-6 to TRBJ1-5; D remains unclear. The germline V gene encodes CDR1 SGHDT and CDR2 YYEEEE. V lost 2 bases, J lost 7 bases, and 13 bases lay in between. The CDR3 runs 14 residues. The CDR3 loop is CASSFSGGWQPQHF. For the CDR3, the DNA is TGTGCCAGCAGCTTCTCGGGTGGTTGGCAGCCCCAGCATTTT.